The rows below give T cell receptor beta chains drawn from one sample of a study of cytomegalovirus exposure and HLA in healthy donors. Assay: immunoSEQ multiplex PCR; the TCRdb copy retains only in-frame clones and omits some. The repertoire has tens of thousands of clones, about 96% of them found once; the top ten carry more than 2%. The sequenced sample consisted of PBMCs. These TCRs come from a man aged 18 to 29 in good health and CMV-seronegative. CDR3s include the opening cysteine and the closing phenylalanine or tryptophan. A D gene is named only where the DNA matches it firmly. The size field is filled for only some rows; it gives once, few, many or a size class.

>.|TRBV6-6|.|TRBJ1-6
CASSYSRTDYSPLHF
TGTGCCAGCAGTTACTCCCGGACAGACTATTCACCCCTCCACTTT
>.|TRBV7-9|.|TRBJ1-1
CASSWKGVPEAFF
TGTGCCAGCAGCTGGAAGGGGGTCCCTGAAGCTTTCTTT
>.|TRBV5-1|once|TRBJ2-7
CASSLGNRDSYEQYF
TGCGCCAGCAGCTTGGGGAACAGGGACTCCTACGAGCAGTACTTC
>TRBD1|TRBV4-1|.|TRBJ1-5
CASSQPTGNPNQPQHF
TGCGCCAGCAGCCAGCCGACAGGGAATCCCAATCAGCCCCAGCATTTT
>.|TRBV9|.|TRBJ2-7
CASSVGDSGYFYEQYF
TGTGCCAGCAGCGTAGGGGATAGCGGATACTTTTACGAGCAGTACTTC
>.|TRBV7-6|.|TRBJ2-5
CASSGSGVETQYF
TGTGCCAGCAGTGGGTCGGGAGTGGAGACCCAGTACTTC
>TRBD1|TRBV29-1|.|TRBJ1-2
CSVGGQTGNYGYTF
TGCAGCGTTGGAGGACAGACAGGGAACTATGGCTACACCTTC
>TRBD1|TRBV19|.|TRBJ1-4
CASSIQGAFNEKLFF
TGTGCCAGTAGTATCCAGGGGGCATTTAATGAAAAACTGTTTTTT
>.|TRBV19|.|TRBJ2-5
CASSLMVGLETQYF
TGTGCCAGTAGTTTAATGGTCGGGTTAGAGACCCAGTACTTC
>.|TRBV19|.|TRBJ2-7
CASSPKYSRLDPTYEQYF
TGTGCCAGTAGCCCGAAATATAGTAGACTAGATCCTACCTACGAGCAGTACTTC
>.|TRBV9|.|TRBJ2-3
CASSSPGARRGTDTQYF
TGTGCCAGCAGCAGCCCCGGGGCCCGGAGGGGCACAGATACGCAGTATTTT
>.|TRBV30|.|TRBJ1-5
CAWSVRDKNQPQHF
TGTGCCTGGAGTGTCAGGGACAAAAATCAGCCCCAGCATTTT
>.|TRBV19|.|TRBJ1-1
CASSTGGGAEAFF
TGTGCCAGTAGTACGGGGGGAGGAGCTGAAGCTTTCTTT